The 23 T cell receptor beta chains given below trace back to one sample, sequenced in a study of a mutant IDH1 vaccine in newly diagnosed glioma (dated by TCRdb to the early 2020s). Reading the label with the study, this specimen's time point is: baseline, week 1 (first vaccination visit). The label giving this sample's treatment or condition can be read as: pre-vaccination baseline after standard-of-care therapy. The library relied on the immunoSEQ multiplex PCR assay. Held by TCRdb, this immuneACCESS table contains in-frame sequences only and omits some clones. Under half of the omission traces to an unresolved V gene where checked; the cause of the rest is unknown. In all, the sample holds about 63,000 clones, and around 83% of those were seen once. Together, the top ten hold approximately 4.5% of the sample. The specimen was peripheral blood mononuclear cells (PBMCs), collected from a glioma patient treated with radiotherapy, temozolomide or both. The receptors were gathered from a woman aged 18-29 years with glioma. Some clones in this sample may be carry-over from other donors' samples.

The chain uses TRBV19 and TRBJ1-1; a possible D gene is TRBD1 (6 bases). Germline lookup yields CDR1 LNHDA and CDR2 SQIVND (reference sequence). The V gene lost 7 bases and the J gene lost 0 bases, with 15 bases spanning the gap. The CDR3 runs 15 residues. The CDR3 protein is CASKGTGAVNTEAFF. The CDR3 DNA follows: TGTGCCAGTAAGGGGACGGGGGCGGTGAACACTGAAGCTTTCTTT.

The rearrangement joins TRBV29-1 to TRBJ2-1, with D perhaps given as TRBD1 or TRBD2 (5 bases each). CDR1 SQVTM and CDR2 ANQGSEA come from the germline V gene. CDR3 size: 15 residues. Trimming left V 4 bases short and J 3 bases short, with 16 bases between. The CDR3 nucleotides read TGCAGCGTTGGAGGGGTTGGTTCTAGCTACAATGAGCAGTTCTTC. It specifies CSVGGVGSSYNEQFF.

In the case of this clone: The same CDR3 arises from other DNA sequences in this sample as well. The gene calls are TRBV6-5 and TRBJ2-3; D remains ambiguous. Trimming cost V 3 bases and J 0 bases, with 4 bases left between them. This CDR3 comprises 13 residues. Germline V CDR1 and CDR2: MNHEY, SVGAGI. The CDR3 protein is CASSYLSTDTQYF. The CDR3, as DNA: TGTGCCAGCAGTTATCTGAGCACAGATACGCAGTATTTT.

The genes are TRBV5-6 and TRBJ1-6; possible D gene TRBD1, 5 bases. Trimming took 5 bases from V and 7 from J, leaving 16 bases between them. The CDR3 has 15 residues. CDR1 and CDR2 (germline): SGHDT, YYEEEE. The chain's CDR3 is CASSLPGSVNSPLHF. In nucleotides, the CDR3 is TGTGCCAGCAGTCTCCCAGGGTCCGTCAATTCACCCCTCCACTTT.

The rearrangement links TRBV19 to TRBJ1-4; D may be TRBD1 (5 bases). Germline loops: CDR1 LNHDA, CDR2 SQIVND (reference sequence). This CDR3 is built from 12 residues. Trimming removed 8 bases from V and 5 bases from J, with 9 bases in between. The CDR3, as DNA: TGTGCCAGTTGGGGCAAAAATGAAAAACTGTTTTTT. Amino acid sequence: CASWGKNEKLFF.

This clone appeared a few times. The chain joins TRBV2 to TRBJ2-2; perhaps TRBD1 as D (6 bases). In germline, CDR1 is SNHLY, CDR2 FYNNEI. Trimming stripped 4 bases from V and 1 base from J, with 10 bases between. The CDR3 is 15 residues long. This CDR3 is CASSVTTGNTGELFF. The CDR3 DNA is TGTGCCAGCAGTGTAACGACAGGGAACACCGGGGAGCTGTTTTTT.

This chain joins TRBV6-1 and TRBJ2-7; D not resolved. Germline V CDR1 and CDR2: MNHNS, SASEGT. This CDR3 is 11 amino acids long. Trimming took 6 bases from V and 2 from J, leaving 5 bases between them. CDR3 amino acids: CASRSPYEQYF. CDR3 sequence (DNA): TGTGCCAGCAGGAGCCCCTACGAGCAGTACTTC.

The chain links TRBV11-3 to TRBJ1-3; a weak D match, TRBD1 (5 bases). Germline V gene sequence: CDR1 SGHNT, CDR2 YENEEA. The CDR3 length is 17 residues. Trimming took 4 bases from V and 0 from J, leaving 16 bases between them. CDR3 DNA: TGTGCCAGCAGCTCCTGGGGCGGAGGAGACTCTGGAAACACCATATATTTT. Protein: CASSSWGGGDSGNTIYF.

J is TRBJ1-4 and V is TRBV27; TRBD1 might be the D (6 bases). Germline V lookup: CDR1 MNHEY, CDR2 SMNVEV (reference sequence). V was clipped by 4 bases and J by 2 bases, with 11 bases between them. The CDR3 is 15 residues long. CDR3 sequence: CASSWGGRTNEKLFF. CDR3 in DNA: TGTGCCAGCAGTTGGGGGGGCAGGACTAATGAAAAACTGTTTTTT.

The chain employs TRBV7-8 and TRBJ1-1; 7 bases are a match to TRBD1. The CDR3 totals 13 residues. The J segment lost 7 bases and the V segment lost 7 bases, leaving 9 bases of the junction unmatched. Germline V lookup: CDR1 SGHVS, CDR2 FQNEAQ. The CDR3 coding sequence is TGTGCCAGCAAGGGGGCTAGGAAGGTTGAAGCTTTCTTT. Protein sequence: CASKGARKVEAFF. Using reference TRBV7-8 and TRBJ1-1 for the parts outside the CDR3, the full variable domain is GAGVSQSPRYKVAKRGQDVALRCDPISGHVSLFWYQQALGQGPEFLTYFQNEAQLDKSGLPSDRFFAERPEGSVSTLKIQRTQQEDSAVYLCASKGARKVEAFFGQGTRLTVV.

The rearrangement uses TRBV11-3 and TRBJ1-1; D possibly corresponds to TRBD1 (5 bases). The V gene lost 6 bases and the J gene lost 3 bases, with 8 bases spanning the gap. The CDR3 spans 12 residues. Germline values: CDR1 SGHNT, CDR2 YENEEA. The CDR3 loop is CASSRGYTEAFF. The CDR3 DNA follows: TGTGCCAGCAGTAGGGGATACACTGAAGCTTTCTTT.

This rearrangement joins TRBV5-6 to TRBJ2-7; possibly TRBD1 or TRBD2 for D (5 bases each). The CDR3 contains 16 residues. Trimming left V 2 bases short and J 4 bases short, with 19 bases between. Germline CDR1 and CDR2: SGHDT and YYEEEE. The CDR3 DNA follows: TGTGCCAGCAGCTTATTCGACCGGGACGTAGGGTACGAGCAGTACTTC. The encoded protein is CASSLFDRDVGYEQYF. The complete variable domain, with remaining parts taken from reference TRBV5-6 and TRBJ2-7, reads DAGVTQSPTHLIKTRGQQVTLRCSPKSGHDTVSWYQQALGQGPQFIFQYYEEEERQRGNFPDRFSGHQFPNYSSELNVNALLLGDSALYLCASSLFDRDVGYEQYFGPGTRLTVT.

The chain joins TRBV5-6 to TRBJ2-1, with D possibly TRBD1 on 5 matching bases. With 4 bases removed from V and 5 bases from J, the gap between germline ends came to 16 bases. CDR1 is SGHDT and CDR2 is YYEEEE in the germline V gene. This CDR3 is 15 amino acids long. For the CDR3, the DNA is TGTGCCAGCAGCCCAGGGTGGGCGCGAAACAATGAGCAGTTCTTC. The encoded protein is CASSPGWARNNEQFF.

V is TRBV5-6 and J is TRBJ2-7, with 7 nucleotides matching TRBD1. This CDR3 has 14 amino acids. J lost 0 bases, V lost 4 bases, and 4 bases had no gene match. Germline V gene lookup returns CDR1 SGHDT and CDR2 YYEEEE. CDR3 amino acids: CASSGTANSYEQYF. The CDR3 region has the DNA TGTGCCAGCAGCGGGACAGCGAACTCCTACGAGCAGTACTTC.

V gene TRBV25-1 combines with J gene TRBJ2-1; TRBD1 matches at 9 bases. Germline V gene lookup returns CDR1 MGHDK and CDR2 SYGVNS. The V segment lost 6 bases and the J segment 8 bases; nucleotides outside the gene matches: 11. This CDR3 is built from 15 residues. CDR3 nucleotide sequence: TGTGCCAGCAGCCCCGGGGACAGGGTAAACTATGAGCAGTTCTTC. It is translated as CASSPGDRVNYEQFF.

CDR3: CASTQSLAMNTGELFF. For the CDR3, the DNA is TGTGCCAGCACCCAGAGCCTAGCTATGAACACCGGGGAGCTGTTTTTT. The genes are TRBV5-4 and TRBJ2-2; tentatively, D is TRBD2 (5 bases). The CDR3 spans 16 residues. Germline V gives CDR1 SGHNT, CDR2 YYREEE (reference sequence). The germline V and J ends were trimmed by 6 bases and 1 base, with 16 bases remaining between them.

V gene TRBV7-8 combines with J gene TRBJ1-2; no reliable D call. Trimming cost V 0 bases and J 4 bases, with 9 bases left between them. Germline V gene data show CDR1 as SGHVS and CDR2 as FQNEAQ. CDR3 length: 14 amino acids. The CDR3 DNA is TGTGCCAGCAGCTTAGCAGGTGCGGGCTATGGCTACACCTTC. This translates into CASSLAGAGYGYTF.

The V call is TRBV29-1, the J call TRBJ2-1; 9 bases are shared with TRBD1. The CDR3 is made up of 13 amino acids. J gave up 3 bases and V 6 bases, and 3 bases lay outside the gene matches. The germline V gene has CDR1 SQVTM and CDR2 ANQGSEA. The chain's CDR3 is CSVAGQGYNEQFF. DNA of the CDR3: TGCAGCGTAGCGGGACAGGGCTACAATGAGCAGTTCTTC.

The rearrangement links TRBV9 to TRBJ2-7, with no clear D. CDR1 and CDR2 (germline): SGDLS, YYNGEE. This CDR3 contains 15 residues. The V and J ends lost 0 bases and 5 bases respectively, with 15 bases between them. CDR3 region: CASSVDAGLIHEQYF. For the CDR3, the DNA is TGTGCCAGCAGCGTAGATGCAGGATTGATCCACGAGCAGTACTTC. Combining the CDR3 with reference TRBV9 and TRBJ2-7 gives the whole variable domain DSGVTQTPKHLITATGQRVTLRCSPRSGDLSVYWYQQSLDQGLQFLIQYYNGEERAKGNILERFSAQQFPDLHSELNLSSLELGDSALYFCASSVDAGLIHEQYFGPGTRLTVT.

V is TRBV6-6 and J is TRBJ1-2, with D maybe TRBD1 (5 bases). With 2 bases removed from V and 6 bases from J, the gap between germline ends came to 13 bases. Germline V lookup: CDR1 MNHNY, CDR2 SVGAGI (reference sequence). The CDR3 has 14 amino acids. The CDR3 region has the DNA TGTGCCAGCAGTTACGTCGGGGGGGACGATGGCTACACCTTC. It yields the protein CASSYVGGDDGYTF.

This chain connects TRBV5-6 to TRBJ2-2, with D perhaps matching TRBD1 (6 bases). V was cut by 0 bases and J by 6 bases, with 12 bases left in between. This CDR3 spans 15 amino acids. Germline loops: CDR1 SGHDT, CDR2 YYEEEE. The CDR3 sequence: CASSLETGIPGELFF. For the CDR3, the DNA is TGTGCCAGCAGCTTGGAAACAGGGATTCCCGGGGAGCTGTTTTTT.

This CDR3 is CASSSSPGLAPYNEQFF. CDR3 in DNA: TGTGCCAGCAGCTCCTCTCCGGGACTAGCTCCATACAATGAGCAGTTCTTC. The chain couples TRBV7-8 to TRBJ2-1; 9 bases are shared with TRBD2. The V segment lost 4 bases and the J segment 4 bases; nucleotides outside the gene matches: 11. The CDR3 is 17 residues long. Germline values: CDR1 SGHVS, CDR2 FQNEAQ.

The chain is built from TRBV19 and TRBJ1-1, with TRBD1 matching 8 bases. Germline V gives CDR1 LNHDA, CDR2 SQIVND (reference sequence). This CDR3 has 15 residues. V dropped 6 bases and J dropped 0; count of bases not matched to a gene: 6. CDR3: CASRSGQGLNTEAFF. CDR3 nucleotide sequence: TGTGCCAGTAGATCCGGACAGGGTTTGAACACTGAAGCTTTCTTT.